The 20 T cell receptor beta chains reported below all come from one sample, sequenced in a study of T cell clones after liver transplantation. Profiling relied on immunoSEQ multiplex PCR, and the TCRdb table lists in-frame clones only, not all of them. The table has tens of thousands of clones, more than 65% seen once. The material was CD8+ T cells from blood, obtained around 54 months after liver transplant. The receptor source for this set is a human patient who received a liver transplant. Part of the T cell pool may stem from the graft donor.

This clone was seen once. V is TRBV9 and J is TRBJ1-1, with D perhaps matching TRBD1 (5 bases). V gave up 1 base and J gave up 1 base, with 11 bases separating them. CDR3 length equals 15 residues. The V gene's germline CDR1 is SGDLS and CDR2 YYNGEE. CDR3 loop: CASSVWGTGNTEAFF. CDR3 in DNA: TGTGCCAGCAGCGTATGGGGCACCGGGAACACTGAAGCTTTCTTT.

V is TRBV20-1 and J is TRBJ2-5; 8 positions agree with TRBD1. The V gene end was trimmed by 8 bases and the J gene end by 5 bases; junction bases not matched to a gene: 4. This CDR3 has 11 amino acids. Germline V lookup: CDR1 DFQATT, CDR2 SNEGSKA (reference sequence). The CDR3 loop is CSMDRAETQYF. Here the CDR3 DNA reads TGCAGTATGGACAGGGCGGAGACCCAGTACTTC.

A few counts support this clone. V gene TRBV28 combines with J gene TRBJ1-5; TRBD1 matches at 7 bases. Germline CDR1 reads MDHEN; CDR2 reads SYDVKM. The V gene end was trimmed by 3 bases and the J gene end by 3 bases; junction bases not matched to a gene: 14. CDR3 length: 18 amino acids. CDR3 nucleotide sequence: TGTGCCAGCAGTTTGGAAAGCTTCAGGGACAGCATCAATCAGCCCCAGCATTTT. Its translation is CASSLESFRDSINQPQHF.

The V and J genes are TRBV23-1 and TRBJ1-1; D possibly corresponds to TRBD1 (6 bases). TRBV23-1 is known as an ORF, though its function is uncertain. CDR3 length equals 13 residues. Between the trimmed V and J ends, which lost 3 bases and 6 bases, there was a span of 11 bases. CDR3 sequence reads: CASSQRAGAEAFF. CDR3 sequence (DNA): TGCGCCAGCAGTCAGCGGGCAGGGGCTGAAGCTTTCTTT.

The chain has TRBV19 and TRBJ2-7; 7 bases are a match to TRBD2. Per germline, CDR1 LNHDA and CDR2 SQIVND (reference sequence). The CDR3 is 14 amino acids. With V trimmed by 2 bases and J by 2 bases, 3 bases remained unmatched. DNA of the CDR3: TGTGCCAGTAGTATAACACGGGGGGCCTACGAGCAGTACTTC. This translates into CASSITRGAYEQYF.

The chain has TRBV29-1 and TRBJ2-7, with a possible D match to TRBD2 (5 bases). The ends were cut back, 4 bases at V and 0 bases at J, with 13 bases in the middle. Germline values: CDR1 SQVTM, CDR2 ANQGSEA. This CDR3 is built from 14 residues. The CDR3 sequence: CSVVGVRGSYEQYF. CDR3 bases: TGCAGCGTTGTGGGAGTGAGAGGCTCCTACGAGCAGTACTTC.

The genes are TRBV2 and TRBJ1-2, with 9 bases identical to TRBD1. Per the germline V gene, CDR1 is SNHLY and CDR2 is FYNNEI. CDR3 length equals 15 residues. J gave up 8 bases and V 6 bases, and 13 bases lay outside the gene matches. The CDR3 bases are TGTGCCAGCAGGTCTGCCGGGACAGGGCCGGGGGGCTACACCTTC. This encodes CASRSAGTGPGGYTF.

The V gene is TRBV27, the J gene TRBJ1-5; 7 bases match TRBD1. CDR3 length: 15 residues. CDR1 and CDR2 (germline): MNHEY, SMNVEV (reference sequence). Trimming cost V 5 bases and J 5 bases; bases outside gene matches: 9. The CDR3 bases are TGTGCCAGCAGTCCACAGGGGTCCGGGTATCAGCCCCAGCATTTT. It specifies CASSPQGSGYQPQHF.

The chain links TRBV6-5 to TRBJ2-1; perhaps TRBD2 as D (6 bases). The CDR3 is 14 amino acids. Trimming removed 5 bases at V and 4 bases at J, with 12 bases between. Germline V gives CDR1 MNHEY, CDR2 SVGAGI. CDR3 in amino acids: CASSRRESYNEQFF. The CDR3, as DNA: TGTGCCAGCAGTCGCCGGGAGAGTTACAATGAGCAGTTCTTC.

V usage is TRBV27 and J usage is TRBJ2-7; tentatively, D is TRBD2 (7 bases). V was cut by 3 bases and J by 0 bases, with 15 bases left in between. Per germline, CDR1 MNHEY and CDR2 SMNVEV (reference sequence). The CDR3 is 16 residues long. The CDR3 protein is CASSFGAGASSYEQYF. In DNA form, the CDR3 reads TGTGCCAGCAGTTTCGGGGCGGGGGCGAGCTCCTACGAGCAGTACTTC.

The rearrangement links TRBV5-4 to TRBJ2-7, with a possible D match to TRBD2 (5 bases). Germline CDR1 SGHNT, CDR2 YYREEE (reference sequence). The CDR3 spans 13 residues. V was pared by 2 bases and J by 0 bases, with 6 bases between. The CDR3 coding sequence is TGTGCCAGCAGCTTACGGGGCTCCTACGAGCAGTACTTC. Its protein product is CASSLRGSYEQYF.

CDR3 in DNA: TGTGCCTGGAGAGCGGGACAGGGGTTCGGGGCGGCCCTCCACTTT. Encoded protein: CAWRAGQGFGAALHF. The rearrangement joins TRBV30 to TRBJ1-6; 10 nucleotides align to TRBD1. V lost 3 bases to trimming and J lost 14 bases; unmatched junction nucleotides: 13. The CDR3 sequence is 15 residues long. From germline, CDR1 is GTSNPN and CDR2 SVGIG (reference sequence).

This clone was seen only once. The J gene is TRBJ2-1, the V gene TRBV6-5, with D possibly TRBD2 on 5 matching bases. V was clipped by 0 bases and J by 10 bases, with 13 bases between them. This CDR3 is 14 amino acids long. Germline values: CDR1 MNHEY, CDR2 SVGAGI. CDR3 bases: TGTGCCAGCAGTTACTCGGCGGGTCCGGGAGAGCAGTTCTTC. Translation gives CASSYSAGPGEQFF.

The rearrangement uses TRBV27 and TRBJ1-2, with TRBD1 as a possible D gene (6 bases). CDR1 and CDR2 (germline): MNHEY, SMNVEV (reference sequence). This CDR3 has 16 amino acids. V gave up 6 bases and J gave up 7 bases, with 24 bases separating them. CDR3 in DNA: TGTGCCAGCAGCCTCGACCCCTTTTCAGGGGTGGTTGGCTACACCTTC. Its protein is CASSLDPFSGVVGYTF.

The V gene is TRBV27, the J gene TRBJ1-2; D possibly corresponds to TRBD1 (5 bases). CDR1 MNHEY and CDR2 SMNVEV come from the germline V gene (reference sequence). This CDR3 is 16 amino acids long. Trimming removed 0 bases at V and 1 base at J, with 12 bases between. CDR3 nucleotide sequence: TGTGCCAGCAGTTTATCGGGGCCCGACAGTAACTATGGCTACACCTTC. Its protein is CASSLSGPDSNYGYTF.

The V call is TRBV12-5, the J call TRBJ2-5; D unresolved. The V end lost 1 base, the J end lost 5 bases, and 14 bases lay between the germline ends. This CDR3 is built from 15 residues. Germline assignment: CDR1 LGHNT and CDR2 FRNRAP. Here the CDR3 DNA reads TGTGCTAGTGGTTTGGCCGATCCCTACTTGGAGACCCAGTACTTC. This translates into CASGLADPYLETQYF.

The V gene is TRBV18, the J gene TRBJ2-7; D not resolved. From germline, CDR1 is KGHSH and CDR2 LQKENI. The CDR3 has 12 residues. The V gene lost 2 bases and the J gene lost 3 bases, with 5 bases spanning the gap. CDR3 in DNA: TGTGCCAGCTCACCAAAGGGCTACGAGCAGTACTTC. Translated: CASSPKGYEQYF.

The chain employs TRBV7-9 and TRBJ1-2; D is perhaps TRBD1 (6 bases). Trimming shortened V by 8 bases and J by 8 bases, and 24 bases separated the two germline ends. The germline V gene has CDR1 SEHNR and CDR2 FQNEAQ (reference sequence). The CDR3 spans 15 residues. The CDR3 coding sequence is TGTGCCAGCGAAGGTGGAGACAGGCCCCGCCACGGCTACACCTTC. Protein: CASEGGDRPRHGYTF.

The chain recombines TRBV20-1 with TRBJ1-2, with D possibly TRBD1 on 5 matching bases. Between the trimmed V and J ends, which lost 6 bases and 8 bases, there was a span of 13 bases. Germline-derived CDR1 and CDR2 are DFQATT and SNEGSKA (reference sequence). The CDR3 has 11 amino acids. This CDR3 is CSAGGGSGYTF. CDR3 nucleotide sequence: TGCAGTGCAGGTGGGGGATCGGGCTACACCTTC.

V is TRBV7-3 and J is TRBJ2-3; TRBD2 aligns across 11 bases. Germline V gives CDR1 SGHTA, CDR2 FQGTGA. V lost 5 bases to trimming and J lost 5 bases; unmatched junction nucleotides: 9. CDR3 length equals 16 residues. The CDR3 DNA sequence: TGTGCCAGCAGCCAAAACCTAGCGGGGGGCAGAGATACGCAGTATTTT. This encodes CASSQNLAGGRDTQYF.